Below, one T cell receptor (beta chain) is given with its context. Its specificity is unknown. The data stem from a study of Graves' ophthalmopathy and Graves' hyperthyroidism. Amplification of the TCR beta CDR3 regions used RNA transcripts (as template). An opening RT-PCR round employed HTBI primers and preceded a second-round multiplex PCR. From the multiplex PCR reads, TCRdb called clonotypes with MiXCR, one entry per CDR3 protein. The table shows over a million distinct CDR3 sequences, with about two fifths occurring only once. Findings of the study overall: Researchers report that a 13-signature model separated ophthalmopathy from stable hyperthyroidism, posting around 86% sensitivity and roughly 81% specificity. The majority of expanded thyroid clonotypes above 0.001 frequency also occurred in blood.

Germline CDR1 reads DFQATT; CDR2 reads SNEGSKA (reference sequence). The CDR3 has 14 residues. The ends lost 3 bases at V and 4 bases at J; junction bases unmatched: 0. Each diagnosis was determined on the basis of clinical symptoms, serum thyroxine, TRAb, thyroid ultrasound and orbital computed tomography. The V and J genes are TRBV20-1 and TRBJ2-3; 14 bases fit TRBD2. The TCR sequence derives from an adult man with Graves' hyperthyroidism. The material sequenced was peripheral blood or thyroid tissue (not recorded which). The CDR3, as DNA: TGCAGTGCTAGGGGACTAGCGGGAGCAGATACGCAGTATTTT. Residues: CSARGLAGADTQYF.